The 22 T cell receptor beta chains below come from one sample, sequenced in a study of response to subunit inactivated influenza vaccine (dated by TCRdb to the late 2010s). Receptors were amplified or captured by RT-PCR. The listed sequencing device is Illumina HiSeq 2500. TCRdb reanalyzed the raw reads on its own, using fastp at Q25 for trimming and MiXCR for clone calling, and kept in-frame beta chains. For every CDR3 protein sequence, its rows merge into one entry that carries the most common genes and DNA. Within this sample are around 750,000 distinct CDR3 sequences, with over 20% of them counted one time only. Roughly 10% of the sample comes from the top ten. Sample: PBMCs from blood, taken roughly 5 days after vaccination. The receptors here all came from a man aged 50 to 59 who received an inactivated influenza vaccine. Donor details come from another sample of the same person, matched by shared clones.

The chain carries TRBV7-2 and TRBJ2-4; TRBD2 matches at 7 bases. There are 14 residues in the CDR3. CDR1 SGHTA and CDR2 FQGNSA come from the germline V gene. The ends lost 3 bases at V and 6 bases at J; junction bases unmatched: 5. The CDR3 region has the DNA TGTGCCAGCAGCTTTGGGGGGGATGCAAACATTCAGTACTTC. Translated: CASSFGGDANIQYF.

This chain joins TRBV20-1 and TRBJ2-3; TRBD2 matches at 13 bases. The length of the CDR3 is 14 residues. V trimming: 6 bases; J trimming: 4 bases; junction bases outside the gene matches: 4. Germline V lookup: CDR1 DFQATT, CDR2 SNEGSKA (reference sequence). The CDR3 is CSAVTSGGADTQYF. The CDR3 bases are TGCAGTGCCGTCACTAGCGGGGGGGCAGATACGCAGTATTTT.

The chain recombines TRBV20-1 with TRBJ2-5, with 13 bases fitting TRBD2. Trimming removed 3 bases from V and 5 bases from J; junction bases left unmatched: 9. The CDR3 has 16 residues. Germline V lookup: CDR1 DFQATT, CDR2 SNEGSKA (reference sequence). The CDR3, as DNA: TGCAGTGCTAGGGGAGGGGGACTAGCGGGGATGGAGACCCAGTACTTC. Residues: CSARGGGLAGMETQYF.

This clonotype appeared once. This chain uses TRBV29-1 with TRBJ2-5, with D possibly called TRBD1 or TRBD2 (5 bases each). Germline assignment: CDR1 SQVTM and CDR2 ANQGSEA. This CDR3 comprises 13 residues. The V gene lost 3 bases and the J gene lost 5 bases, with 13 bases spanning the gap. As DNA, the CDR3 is TGCAGCGTTGACTCTGGGGACCGGGAGACCCAGTACTTC. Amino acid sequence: CSVDSGDRETQYF.

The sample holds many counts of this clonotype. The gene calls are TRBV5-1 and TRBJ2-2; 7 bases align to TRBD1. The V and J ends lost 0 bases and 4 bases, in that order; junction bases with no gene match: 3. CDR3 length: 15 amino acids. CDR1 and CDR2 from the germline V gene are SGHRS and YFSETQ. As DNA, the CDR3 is TGCGCCAGCAGCTTGGAGGGGGCTGGCACCGGGGAGCTGTTTTTT. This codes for CASSLEGAGTGELFF.

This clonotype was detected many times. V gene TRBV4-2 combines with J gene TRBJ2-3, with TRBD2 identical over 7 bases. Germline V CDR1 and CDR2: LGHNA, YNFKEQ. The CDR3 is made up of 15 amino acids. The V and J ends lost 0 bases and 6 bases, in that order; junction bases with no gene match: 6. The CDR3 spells CASSQDRGGSDTQYF. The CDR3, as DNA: TGTGCCAGCAGCCAAGATAGAGGCGGGAGTGATACGCAGTATTTT.

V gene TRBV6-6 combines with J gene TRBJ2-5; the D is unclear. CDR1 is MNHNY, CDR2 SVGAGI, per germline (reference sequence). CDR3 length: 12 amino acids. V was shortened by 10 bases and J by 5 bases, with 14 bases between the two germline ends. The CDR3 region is CATWALRETQYF. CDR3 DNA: TGTGCCACATGGGCCCTCCGGGAGACCCAGTACTTC.

The CDR3 DNA reads as TGTGCCAGCAGCTACCCGGGGGACACAGATACGCAGTATTTT. This translates into CASSYPGDTDTQYF. V is TRBV5-5 and J is TRBJ2-3, with D possibly TRBD2 on 6 matching bases. This CDR3 has 14 amino acids. CDR1 and CDR2 (germline): SGHKS, YYEKEE (reference sequence). The V end lost 3 bases, the J end lost 2 bases, and 10 bases lay between the germline ends.

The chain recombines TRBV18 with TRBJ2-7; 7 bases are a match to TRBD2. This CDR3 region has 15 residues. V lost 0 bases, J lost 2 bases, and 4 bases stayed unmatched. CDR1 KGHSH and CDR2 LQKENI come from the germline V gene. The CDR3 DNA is TGTGCCAGCTCACCACCTAGCGGGCTCACCTACGAGCAGTACTTC. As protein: CASSPPSGLTYEQYF.

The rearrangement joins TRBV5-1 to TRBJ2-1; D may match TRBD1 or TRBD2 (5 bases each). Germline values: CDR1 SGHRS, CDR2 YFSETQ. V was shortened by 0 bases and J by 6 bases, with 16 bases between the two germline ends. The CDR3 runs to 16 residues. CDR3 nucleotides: TGCGCCAGCAGCTTGGCCCTGACAGCTAGCCTCAATGAGCAGTTCTTC. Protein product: CASSLALTASLNEQFF.

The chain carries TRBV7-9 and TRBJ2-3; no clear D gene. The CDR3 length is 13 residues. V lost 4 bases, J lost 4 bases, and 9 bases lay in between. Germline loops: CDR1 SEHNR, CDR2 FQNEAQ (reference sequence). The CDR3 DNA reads TGTGCCAGCAGCTGGGTTGGTTCAGATACGCAGTATTTT. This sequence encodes CASSWVGSDTQYF.

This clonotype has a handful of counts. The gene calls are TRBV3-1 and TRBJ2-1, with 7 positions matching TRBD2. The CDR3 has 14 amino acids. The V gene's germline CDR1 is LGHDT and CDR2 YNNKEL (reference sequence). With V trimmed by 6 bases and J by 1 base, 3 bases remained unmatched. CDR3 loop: CASRHGGSYNEQFF. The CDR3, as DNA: TGTGCCAGCAGACACGGGGGGTCCTACAATGAGCAGTTCTTC.

CDR3 region: CASSLEMGLVLDYNEQFF. The CDR3 nucleotides are TGTGCCAGCAGCTTAGAAATGGGACTAGTCCTCGATTACAATGAGCAGTTCTTC. The genes are TRBV11-2 and TRBJ2-1, with TRBD2 matching over 8 bases. The germline V gene has CDR1 SGHAT and CDR2 FQNNGV. V lost 0 bases, J lost 4 bases, and 11 bases stayed unmatched. The CDR3 covers 18 residues.

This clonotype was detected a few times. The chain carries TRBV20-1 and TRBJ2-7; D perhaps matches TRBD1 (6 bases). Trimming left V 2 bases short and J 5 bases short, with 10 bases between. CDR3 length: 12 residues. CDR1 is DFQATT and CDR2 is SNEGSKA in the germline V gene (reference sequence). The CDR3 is CSARQGTDEQYF. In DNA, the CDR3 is TGCAGTGCTAGACAGGGGACCGACGAGCAGTACTTC.

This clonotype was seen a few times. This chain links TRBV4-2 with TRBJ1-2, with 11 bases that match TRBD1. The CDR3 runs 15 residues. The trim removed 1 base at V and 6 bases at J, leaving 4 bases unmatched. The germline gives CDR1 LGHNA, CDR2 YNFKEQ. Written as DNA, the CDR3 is TGTGCCAGCAGCCAAGGGGGGGACAGGGGGAATGGCTACACCTTC. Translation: CASSQGGDRGNGYTF.

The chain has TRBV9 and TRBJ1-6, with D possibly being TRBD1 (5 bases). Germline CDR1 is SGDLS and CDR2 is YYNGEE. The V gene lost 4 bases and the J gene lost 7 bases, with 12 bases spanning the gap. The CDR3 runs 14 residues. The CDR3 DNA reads TGTGCCAGCAGCTCGCAGGGCTACAATTCACCCCTCCACTTT. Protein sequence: CASSSQGYNSPLHF. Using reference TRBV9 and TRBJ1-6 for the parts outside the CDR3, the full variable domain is DSGVTQTPKHLITATGQRVTLRCSPRSGDLSVYWYQQSLDQGLQFLIQYYNGEERAKGNILERFSAQQFPDLHSELNLSSLELGDSALYFCASSSQGYNSPLHFGNGTRLTVT.

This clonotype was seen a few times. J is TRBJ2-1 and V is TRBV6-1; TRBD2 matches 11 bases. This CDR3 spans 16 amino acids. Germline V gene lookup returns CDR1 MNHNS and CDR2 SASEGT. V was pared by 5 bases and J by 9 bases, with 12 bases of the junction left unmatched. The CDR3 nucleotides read TGTGCCAGCAGTCCGGACCTAGCGGGAGGCGCCAGTGAGCAGTTCTTC. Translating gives CASSPDLAGGASEQFF.

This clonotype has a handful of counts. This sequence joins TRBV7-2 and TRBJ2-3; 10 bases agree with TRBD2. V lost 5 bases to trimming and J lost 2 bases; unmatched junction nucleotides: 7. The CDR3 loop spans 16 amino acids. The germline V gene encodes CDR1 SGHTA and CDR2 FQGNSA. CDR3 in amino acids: CASSPPGLAITDTQYF. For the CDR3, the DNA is TGTGCCAGCAGCCCCCCGGGACTAGCGATCACAGATACGCAGTATTTT.

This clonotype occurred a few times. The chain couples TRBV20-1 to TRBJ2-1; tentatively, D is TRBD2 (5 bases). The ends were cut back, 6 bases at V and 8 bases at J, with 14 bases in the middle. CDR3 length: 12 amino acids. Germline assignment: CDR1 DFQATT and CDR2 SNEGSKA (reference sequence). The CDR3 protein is CSAPNTGDEQFF. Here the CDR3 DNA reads TGCAGTGCCCCTAATACCGGGGATGAGCAGTTCTTC.

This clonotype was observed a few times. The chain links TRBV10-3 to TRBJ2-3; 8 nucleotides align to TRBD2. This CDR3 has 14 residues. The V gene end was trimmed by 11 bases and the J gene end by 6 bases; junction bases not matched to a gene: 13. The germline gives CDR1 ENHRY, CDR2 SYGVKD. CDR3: CASSGERGSDTQYF. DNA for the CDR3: TGTGCCTCCTCCGGTGAGCGGGGGAGCGATACGCAGTATTTT.

The CDR3 nucleotides are TGCAGTGCTAGAGATCCTAAAAGTAGGGGAGAGACCCAGTACTTC. This translates into CSARDPKSRGETQYF. The V and J genes are TRBV20-1 and TRBJ2-5; tentative D call: TRBD1 (5 bases). Trimming left V 0 bases short and J 4 bases short, with 15 bases between. The germline CDR1 and CDR2 sequences are DFQATT and SNEGSKA (reference sequence). This CDR3 has 15 amino acids.

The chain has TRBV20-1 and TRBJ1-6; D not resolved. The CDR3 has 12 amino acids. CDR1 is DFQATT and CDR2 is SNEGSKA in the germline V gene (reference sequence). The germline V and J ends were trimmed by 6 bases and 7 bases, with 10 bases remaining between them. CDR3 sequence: CSANGGNSPLHF. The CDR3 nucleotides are TGCAGTGCCAACGGAGGGAATTCACCCCTCCACTTT.